Listed below are T cell receptor beta chains from one sample, sequenced in a study of vaccination effects on CD4 cells after COVID-19. The data were produced by immunoSEQ multiplex PCR, yet TCRdb's version contains in-frame clones alone and is incomplete. The sample has 52,000 or so clones, roughly 70% seen once. These receptors lack a known antigen. The sequenced sample was CD4+ T cells from PBMCs cultured with SARS-CoV-2 spike peptides, obtained before COVID-19 vaccination. The origin of the receptors is a human donor who received a COVID-19 vaccine. The CDR3 runs from the conserved cysteine through the conserved F or W. D genes are given only for firm matches. Clone size is not always given. Where it is, it says once, few, many or a class for expanded clones.

-	TRBD2	TRBV5-4	TRBJ2-1	TGTGCCAGCAGCTTGCTGACTAGCGGGGTATCCTACAATGAGCAGTTCTTC	CASSLLTSGVSYNEQFF
-	-	TRBV10-3	TRBJ1-1	TGTGCCATCAGTGCGACGGGACGGGACACTGAAGCTTTCTTT	CAISATGRDTEAFF
few	-	TRBV4-1	TRBJ1-1	TGCGCCAGCAGCCAAGATCGGGGGACGGGAGCTTTCTTT	CASSQDRGTGAFF
few	-	TRBV7-2	TRBJ1-2	TGTGCCAGCAGCTTAGCCTTCAGGAAGGGTAGTCACTATGGCTACACCTTC	CASSLAFRKGSHYGYTF
few	-	TRBV4-1	TRBJ1-2	TGCGCCAGCAGCCGAAGGGACGGGGTGGGGGATGGCTACACCTTC	CASSRRDGVGDGYTF
-	-	TRBV5-4	TRBJ2-7	TGTGCCAGCAGCTTGGAGAGGAGCCACGAGCAGTACTTC	CASSLERSHEQYF
-	-	TRBV6-5	TRBJ2-3	TGTGCCTCATCAAGCGGGTCGTTTAGCACAGATACGCAGTATTTT	CASSSGSFSTDTQYF
-	-	TRBV21-1	TRBJ2-2	TGTGCCAGCAGCAAAGCAGACTGGGCAGGGGGCCCTAACACCGGGGAGCTGTTTTTT	CASSKADWAGGPNTGELFF
few	-	TRBV3-1/TRBV3-2	TRBJ1-1	TGTGCCAGCACCCTCGAGATGAACACTGAAGCTTTCTTT	CASTLEMNTEAFF
-	-	TRBV10-3	TRBJ2-7	TGTGCCATCGGTGAGTGGGGTAGCTCCTACGAGCAGTACTTC	CAIGEWGSSYEQYF
medium-sized	-	TRBV30	TRBJ1-6	TGTGCCTGGAGTAGCACTGATAATTCACCCCTCCACTTT	CAWSSTDNSPLHF
few	-	TRBV6-6	TRBJ1-6	TGTGCCAGCAGACGGCAGGATAATTCACCCCTCCACTTT	CASRRQDNSPLHF
-	TRBD1	TRBV10-3	TRBJ2-6	TGTGCCATCCAGACAGGGGGCTCTGGGGCCAACGTCCTGACTTTC	CAIQTGGSGANVLTF
once	TRBD2	TRBV10-3	TRBJ2-7	TGTGCCATCAGTGAAAGAATTGGGGGAGGGCCGTTCGTCTTC	CAISERIGGGPFVF
few	TRBD2	TRBV29-1	TRBJ2-1	TGCAGCGTGCTTGATCTAGCGGAAAGCTCCTACAATGAGCAGTTCTTC	CSVLDLAESSYNEQFF
once	TRBD1	TRBV5-1	TRBJ1-2	TGCGCCAGCAACTCCGGGACAGGGGGCTCCCGCACCTTC	CASNSGTGGSRTF
few	-	TRBV2	TRBJ1-6	TGTGCCAGCAGTCCCCGCGGAGGGGGGAATTCACCCCTCCACTTT	CASSPRGGGNSPLHF
-	-	TRBV30	TRBJ2-7	TGTGCCTGGAGTGTACGTAGGGTCCACGAGCAGTACTTC	CAWSVRRVHEQYF
-	-	TRBV18	TRBJ1-2	TGTGCCAGCTCAGACAGTCAGGCTGGCTACACCTTC	CASSDSQAGYTF
few	-	TRBV4-1	TRBJ2-7	TGCGCCAGCAGCCACTACAGTACCTACGAGCAGTACTTC	CASSHYSTYEQYF
-	TRBD1	TRBV5-1	TRBJ1-1	TGCGCCAGCAGCAAAGGGACAGGATTAGGGACTGAAGCTTTCTTT	CASSKGTGLGTEAFF
few	-	TRBV18	TRBJ1-5	TGTGCCAGCTCACCCTCGGTCCAGCCCCAGCATTTT	CASSPSVQPQHF
-	TRBD1	TRBV4-1	TRBJ2-2	TGCGCCAGCAGCCTAACAGGGGACAACGCCGGGGAGCTGTTTTTT	CASSLTGDNAGELFF
-	-	TRBV12-5	TRBJ1-2	TGTGCTAGTGGTTTGGTCGGCAACTATGGCTACACCTTC	CASGLVGNYGYTF
-	TRBD1	TRBV30	TRBJ1-1	TGTGCCTGGAGCTCAGGGGGCGCGAAAGCTTTCTTT	CAWSSGGAKAFF
-	-	TRBV30	TRBJ1-5	TGTGCCTGGAGTGTATTGGGATACAATCAGCCCCAGCATTTT	CAWSVLGYNQPQHF
once	-	TRBV7-2	TRBJ2-1	TGTGCCAGCAGCTTAGGACGACTAGGGGGTCAGCAGTTCTTC	CASSLGRLGGQQFF
-	TRBD1	TRBV5-1	TRBJ2-7	TGCGCCAGCAAGGCACAGGGGTCTTCCTCCTACGAGCAGTACTTC	CASKAQGSSSYEQYF
-	-	TRBV6-5	TRBJ1-1	TGTGCCAGCAGTTACAGGGGATCGAACACTGAAGCTTTCTTT	CASSYRGSNTEAFF
-	-	TRBV4-1	TRBJ2-3	TGCGCCAGCAGCCAAGGCCGGGGATATACGCAGTATTTT	CASSQGRGYTQYF
-	TRBD2	TRBV7-2	TRBJ2-5	TGTGCCAGCAGCTCCCCGGGACTAGCGGCTCAAGAGACCCAGTACTTC	CASSSPGLAAQETQYF
-	-	TRBV7-2	TRBJ2-5	TGTGCCAGCAGCTTATGGGGCAGGGAGGAAGAGACCCAGTACTTC	CASSLWGREEETQYF
-	TRBD1	TRBV30	TRBJ2-4	TGTGCGGGGGGGACAGGGCAAAACATTCAGTACTTC	CAGGTGQNIQYF
-	-	TRBV7-2	TRBJ1-1	TGTGCCAGCAGCCCTATACAAGGGCGAGCTTTCTTT	CASSPIQGRAFF
-	-	TRBV28	TRBJ2-7	TGTGCCAGCAGTTTGGGGGGCAACTACGAGCAGTACTTC	CASSLGGNYEQYF
-	TRBD1	TRBV15	TRBJ1-1	TGTGCCACCAGCAGCGGCGAGACAGGGCCCCCGAACACTGAAGCTTTCTTT	CATSSGETGPPNTEAFF
-	-	TRBV7-9	TRBJ1-6	TGTGCCAGCAGCAGAGCCCAGCCGGGACACGGGTCACCCCTCCACTTT	CASSRAQPGHGSPLHF
-	-	TRBV5-5	TRBJ1-4	TGTGCCAGCAGCTTGGGGACGACCGGTGAAAAACTGTTTTTT	CASSLGTTGEKLFF
-	TRBD2	TRBV29-1	TRBJ2-3	TGCAGCGTTGGGGGGGGAATTGATACGCAGTATTTT	CSVGGGIDTQYF
-	TRBD1	TRBV5-1	TRBJ1-2	TGCGCCAGCAGCTACCAACAGGGGGGCGGCTACACCTTC	CASSYQQGGGYTF
-	-	TRBV3-1/TRBV3-2	TRBJ1-1	TGTGCCAGCAGCCAAGGGTTGTGGGTTTCGAACACTGAAGCTTTCTTT	CASSQGLWVSNTEAFF
-	-	TRBV5-4	TRBJ2-5	TGTGCCAGCAGCCCCGGGCTTCCTTTAGAAGAGACCCAGTACTTC	CASSPGLPLEETQYF
-	-	TRBV7-8	TRBJ2-7	TGTGCCAGCAGCGGGAACGCTCGACGGGAGCAGTACTTC	CASSGNARREQYF
-	TRBD1	TRBV2	TRBJ1-4	TGTGCCAGCAGTGCCACTGGGACAGTTAATGAAAAACTGTTTTTT	CASSATGTVNEKLFF
once	TRBD1	TRBV4-1	TRBJ2-7	TGCGCCAGCAGCCAAGGGGGGGGGACAGGGCTCTACGAGCAGTACTTC	CASSQGGGTGLYEQYF
-	-	TRBV4-2	TRBJ1-6	TGTGCCAGCAGCCTGGGAAGCTCCTATAATTCACCCCTCCACTTT	CASSLGSSYNSPLHF
-	-	TRBV9	TRBJ2-5	TGTGCCAGCAGCCACCATGTGACTAGCGCCCCACCGGGACAGTACCAAGAGACCCAGTACTTC	CASSHHVTSAPPGQYQETQYF
few	TRBD1	TRBV5-1	TRBJ1-4	TGCGCCAGCCGTCCTCCCGGACAGGGTAGTGAAAAACTGTTTTTT	CASRPPGQGSEKLFF
-	-	TRBV28	TRBJ1-2	TGTGCCAGCAGTTTAGGGTGGTTCGGGGGCTACACCTTC	CASSLGWFGGYTF